This passage covers 18 T cell receptor beta chains from one sample sequenced in a study of T cell responses to AZD1222 COVID-19 vaccine. Sequencing used immunoSEQ multiplex PCR; TCRdb keeps in-frame clones, though not all of them. This table holds approximately 180,000 clones, 85% to 90% found once. The specimen comprised peripheral blood, sampled 28 days after the second AZD1222 dose. Receptors originate from an adult who received the AZD1222 COVID-19 vaccine.

The chain recombines TRBV7-2 with TRBJ2-7, with 9 nucleotides matching TRBD1. J lost 2 bases, V lost 5 bases, and 4 bases had no gene match. This CDR3 has 14 amino acids. Per germline, CDR1 SGHTA and CDR2 FQGNSA. The CDR3 protein is CASSMDRGTYEQYF. The CDR3 nucleotides are TGTGCCAGCAGCATGGACAGGGGAACCTACGAGCAGTACTTC.

The rearrangement links TRBV7-2 to TRBJ1-3; TRBD1 matches at 7 bases. With V trimmed by 2 bases and J by 4 bases, 2 bases remained unmatched. Germline CDR1 reads SGHTA; CDR2 reads FQGNSA. The CDR3 extends over 14 amino acids. CDR3 in amino acids: CASSLRGQGNTIYF. The CDR3 nucleotides read TGTGCCAGCAGCTTAAGGGGACAGGGAAACACCATATATTTT.

J is TRBJ1-4 and V is TRBV5-6, with D perhaps TRBD1 (5 bases). Per the germline V gene, CDR1 is SGHDT and CDR2 is YYEEEE. V was pared by 0 bases and J by 6 bases, with 9 bases between. The CDR3 length is 14 residues. CDR3 amino acids: CASSLGDRDEKLFF. CDR3 nucleotide sequence: TGTGCCAGCAGCTTGGGGGACCGAGATGAAAAACTGTTTTTT.

The rearrangement joins TRBV18 to TRBJ2-7; D may correspond to TRBD1 or TRBD2 (5 bases each). The CDR3 spans 15 residues. Germline lookup yields CDR1 KGHSH and CDR2 LQKENI. V dropped 3 bases and J dropped 0 bases, with 12 bases sitting between them. CDR3 residues: CASSPDWGSSYEQYF. CDR3 bases: TGTGCCAGCTCACCTGACTGGGGGAGCTCCTACGAGCAGTACTTC.

This chain links TRBV21-1 with TRBJ1-2. TRBV21-1 is designated a pseudogene. This CDR3 is 16 amino acids long. This CDR3 is CASSKGGADSNYGYTF. The CDR3 DNA is TGTGCCAGCAGCAAAGGGGGGGCGGACTCAAACTATGGCTACACCTTC.

The rearrangement uses TRBV6-2 or TRBV6-3 and TRBJ2-7; 9 nucleotides match TRBD1. Per the germline V gene, CDR1 is MNHEY and CDR2 is SVGEGT. CDR3 length: 17 residues. V was pared by 5 bases and J by 3 bases, with 14 bases of the junction left unmatched. The CDR3 is CASSTGTGTSYVYEQYF. The DNA of the CDR3 is TGTGCCAGCAGTACCGGGACAGGGACTTCATACGTCTACGAGCAGTACTTC.

The chain employs TRBV2 and TRBJ2-5; no clear D gene. The V gene's germline CDR1 is SNHLY and CDR2 FYNNEI. This CDR3 is 11 amino acids long. The germline V and J ends were trimmed by 7 bases and 3 bases, with 6 bases remaining between them. CDR3 in amino acids: CASNLEETQYF. The DNA of the CDR3 is TGTGCCAGCAATCTCGAAGAGACCCAGTACTTC. The full variable domain, completed using reference TRBV2 and TRBJ2-5, is EPEVTQTPSHQVTQMGQEVILRCVPISNHLYFYWYRQILGQKVEFLVSFYNNEISEKSEIFDDQFSVERPDGSNFTLKIRSTKLEDSAMYFCASNLEETQYFGPGTRLLVL.

This clone has only one observation. The V call is TRBV11-3, the J call TRBJ2-1; a weak D match, TRBD1 (5 bases). The CDR3 consists of 16 residues. V shed 8 bases and J shed 9 bases, with 26 bases lying between them. CDR1 is SGHNT, CDR2 YENEEA, per germline. CDR3 in amino acids: CASAIVPGIGFGEQFF. CDR3 DNA sequence: TGTGCCAGCGCAATCGTCCCAGGGATTGGGTTTGGTGAGCAGTTCTTC.

The chain links TRBV28 to TRBJ2-7; 7 positions agree with TRBD2. J gave up 3 bases and V 2 bases, and 1 base lay outside the gene matches. The CDR3 runs to 13 residues. Germline-derived CDR1 and CDR2 are MDHEN and SYDVKM. Here the CDR3 reads CASSLREDYEQYF. The DNA for the CDR3 is TGTGCCAGCAGTTTACGGGAGGACTACGAGCAGTACTTC.

This chain uses TRBV5-1 with TRBJ1-4, with D possibly TRBD1 on 6 matching bases. V lost 3 bases and J lost 5, with 11 bases in between. Per the germline V gene, CDR1 is SGHRS and CDR2 is YFSETQ. This CDR3 has 14 residues. Written as DNA, the CDR3 is TGCGCCAGCAGCTCCGGACAGCTCAATGAAAAACTGTTTTTT. Amino acids: CASSSGQLNEKLFF.

This clone was counted only a few times. The J gene is TRBJ2-3, the V gene TRBV28, with TRBD1 matching 7 bases. Germline values: CDR1 MDHEN, CDR2 SYDVKM. J lost 0 bases, V lost 4 bases, and 10 bases had no gene match. The CDR3 has 17 residues. In nucleotides, the CDR3 is TGTGCCAGCAGTTCCGTGGACAGGTTAACTAGCACAGATACGCAGTATTTT. Its translation is CASSSVDRLTSTDTQYF. Full variable domain (remainder filled in from reference TRBV28 and TRBJ2-3): DVKVTQSSRYLVKRTGEKVFLECVQDMDHENMFWYRQDPGLGLRLIYFSYDVKMKEKGDIPEGYSVSREKKERFSLILESASTNQTSMYLCASSSVDRLTSTDTQYFGPGTRLTVL.

The gene calls are TRBV6-2 or TRBV6-3 and TRBJ1-5; no reliable D call. The germline CDR1 and CDR2 sequences are MNHEY and SVGEGT. This CDR3 is 12 amino acids long. The ends were cut back, 4 bases at V and 6 bases at J, with 7 bases in the middle. The CDR3 DNA follows: TGTGCCAGCAGTTCGGTGGCTCAGCCCCAGCATTTT. This translates into CASSSVAQPQHF.

The rearrangement uses TRBV6-1 and TRBJ1-1, with a possible D match to TRBD1 (5 bases). The CDR3 is made up of 14 amino acids. Germline lookup yields CDR1 MNHNS and CDR2 SASEGT. Trimming stripped 1 base from V and 0 bases from J, with 6 bases between. The CDR3 DNA follows: TGTGCCAGCAGTGAAGGGGGGATGAACACTGAAGCTTTCTTT. Its translation is CASSEGGMNTEAFF.

This clone was seen once. V is TRBV6-5 and J is TRBJ2-7; D gene unclear. V dropped 4 bases and J dropped 1 base, with 11 bases sitting between them. Germline CDR1 MNHEY, CDR2 SVGAGI. The CDR3 sequence is 14 residues long. CDR3 sequence reads: CASSSQEGSYEQYF. In DNA form, the CDR3 reads TGTGCCAGCAGTTCCCAGGAAGGGTCCTACGAGCAGTACTTC.

The chain employs TRBV27 and TRBJ2-3, with unresolved D. The V end was cut by 8 bases, the J end by 2 bases, with 17 bases between. This CDR3 is 15 amino acids long. Germline-derived CDR1 and CDR2 are MNHEY and SMNVEV (reference sequence). This CDR3 reads CASSDLQLYTDTQYF. The CDR3 DNA reads TGTGCCAGCTCGGATCTCCAGCTTTACACAGATACGCAGTATTTT.

The chain has TRBV5-1 and TRBJ2-1; 10 bases fit TRBD1. Trimming at V came to 0 bases and at J to 5 bases, leaving 8 bases not matched to a gene. This CDR3 region has 17 residues. CDR1 SGHRS and CDR2 YFSETQ come from the germline V gene. The CDR3 sequence: CASSLARGTGANNEQFF. CDR3 in DNA: TGCGCCAGCAGCTTGGCCCGTGGGACAGGGGCTAACAATGAGCAGTTCTTC.

The chain is built from TRBV6-5 and TRBJ1-5, with D perhaps TRBD1 (5 bases). This CDR3 comprises 14 residues. CDR1 and CDR2 (germline): MNHEY, SVGAGI. The germline V and J ends were trimmed by 8 bases and 4 bases, with 15 bases remaining between them. Here the CDR3 reads CASGTGIGNQPQHF. The CDR3 DNA is TGTGCCAGCGGGACCGGGATTGGGAATCAGCCCCAGCATTTT.

The chain couples TRBV3-1 (or the pseudogene TRBV3-2) to TRBJ1-5; tentatively, D is TRBD1 (6 bases). The V gene lost 3 bases and the J gene lost 3 bases, with 12 bases spanning the gap. Germline CDR1 reads LGHDT; CDR2 reads YNNKEL (reference sequence). This CDR3 spans 15 amino acids. The CDR3 loop reads CASSQRAGDNQPQHF. CDR3 nucleotides: TGTGCCAGCAGCCAGAGGGCAGGGGACAATCAGCCCCAGCATTTT.